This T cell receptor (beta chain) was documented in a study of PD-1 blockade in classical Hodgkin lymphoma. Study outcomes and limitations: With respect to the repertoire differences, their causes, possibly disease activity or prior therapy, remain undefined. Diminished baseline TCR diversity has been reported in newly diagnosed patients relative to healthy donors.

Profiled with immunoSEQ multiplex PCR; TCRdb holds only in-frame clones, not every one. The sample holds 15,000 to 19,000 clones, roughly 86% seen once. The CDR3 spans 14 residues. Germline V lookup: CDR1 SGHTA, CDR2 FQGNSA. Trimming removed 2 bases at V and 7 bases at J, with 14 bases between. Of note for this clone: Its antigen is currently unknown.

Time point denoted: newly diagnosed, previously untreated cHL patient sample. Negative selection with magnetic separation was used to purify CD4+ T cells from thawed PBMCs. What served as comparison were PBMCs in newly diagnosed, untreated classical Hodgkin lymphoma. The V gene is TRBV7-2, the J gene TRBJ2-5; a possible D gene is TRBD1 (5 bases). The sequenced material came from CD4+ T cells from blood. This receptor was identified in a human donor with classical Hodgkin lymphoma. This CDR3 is CASSLPAQGGTQYF. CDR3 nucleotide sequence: TGTGCCAGCAGCTTACCCGCCCAGGGCGGGACCCAGTACTTC.